The subject of this entry is one TCR beta chain. What it binds is unknown. This entry belongs to a study of graft-versus-host responses after intestinal transplantation. Clones were sequenced by immunoSEQ multiplex PCR, and TCRdb holds only the in-frame ones, with some missing. The sample holds 4,800 or so clones; about 70% are singletons and the top ten take around 38%. Study-wide results and caveats: Ileal or blood samples showed some GvH clones first, and such clones were also found in recipient marrow. After transplant, early declines in HvG clones were associated with peak levels of circulating GvH clones.

V gave up 5 bases and J gave up 6 bases; unmatched junction bases: 4. The CDR3 has 13 amino acids. CDR1 and CDR2 from the germline V gene are MNHEY and SVGAGI. This receptor was obtained from a human patient who received an intestinal transplant, so some T cells may come from the graft donor. V gene TRBV6-5 combines with J gene TRBJ1-5, with 7 positions matching TRBD1. The sample was PBMCs, taken around 76 weeks after intestinal transplant. CDR3 sequence reads: CASSEGAIQPQHF. CDR3 DNA: TGTGCCAGCAGTGAGGGGGCGATTCAGCCCCAGCATTTT.